Listed below are T cell receptor beta chains from one sample, sequenced in a study of technical replicates of blood from several donors. Sequencing was performed with immunoSEQ multiplex PCR; in TCRdb, only in-frame clones are kept and a portion is missing. Here the sample spans some 13,000 clones, 85% to 95% being singletons. Sequencing was done on a sample of PBMCs. The receptors stem from a human donor in good health. The CDR3 runs from the conserved cysteine through the conserved F or W. The D gene is left open where the match is weak. A clone size is listed for some rows: how often the clone was seen (once, few, many), or a class if it is expanded.

CDR3 length: 19; clone size: -; J gene: TRBJ2-6; V gene: TRBV19; D gene: -; CDR3 protein: CASSSGRQILLSGANVLTF; CDR3 DNA: TGTGCCAGTAGTAGCGGAAGACAGATTCTTCTCTCTGGGGCCAACGTCCTGACTTTC
CDR3 length: 17; clone size: once; J gene: TRBJ2-6; V gene: TRBV15; D gene: -; CDR3 protein: CATSRDIRRSGANVLTF; CDR3 DNA: TGTGCCACCAGCAGAGACATCAGGCGCTCTGGGGCCAACGTCCTGACTTTC
CDR3 length: 13; clone size: -; J gene: TRBJ1-5; V gene: TRBV2; D gene: -; CDR3 protein: CASSRESNQPQHF; CDR3 DNA: TGTGCCAGCAGTAGAGAGAGCAATCAGCCCCAGCATTTT
CDR3 length: 14; clone size: -; J gene: TRBJ2-7; V gene: TRBV28; D gene: -; CDR3 protein: CASRGKGAAYEQYF; CDR3 DNA: TGTGCCAGCCGGGGGAAGGGAGCGGCCTACGAGCAGTACTTC
CDR3 length: 14; clone size: -; J gene: TRBJ2-3; V gene: TRBV7-8; D gene: -; CDR3 protein: CASSLAGVTDTQYF; CDR3 DNA: TGTGCCAGCAGCTTAGCGGGAGTTACAGATACGCAGTATTTT
CDR3 length: 15; clone size: once; J gene: TRBJ2-1; V gene: TRBV11-3; D gene: -; CDR3 protein: CASSLDWETDNEQFF; CDR3 DNA: TGTGCCAGCAGCTTAGATTGGGAGACTGACAATGAGCAGTTCTTC
CDR3 length: 15; clone size: -; J gene: TRBJ2-2; V gene: TRBV28; D gene: TRBD1; CDR3 protein: CASSSPQGAVGELFF; CDR3 DNA: TGTGCCAGCAGTTCGCCACAGGGGGCTGTCGGGGAGCTGTTTTTT
CDR3 length: 14; clone size: once; J gene: TRBJ2-7; V gene: TRBV18; D gene: TRBD1; CDR3 protein: CASSLGQGDYEQYF; CDR3 DNA: TGTGCCAGCTCACTGGGACAGGGAGACTACGAGCAGTACTTC
CDR3 length: 14; clone size: -; J gene: TRBJ1-1; V gene: TRBV7-9; D gene: -; CDR3 protein: CASSSRTANTEAFF; CDR3 DNA: TGTGCCAGCAGCTCAAGGACAGCGAACACTGAAGCTTTCTTT
CDR3 length: 13; clone size: -; J gene: TRBJ2-1; V gene: TRBV27; D gene: -; CDR3 protein: CASSSGTYNEQFF; CDR3 DNA: TGTGCCAGCAGTTCCGGGACCTACAATGAGCAGTTCTTC
CDR3 length: 15; clone size: -; J gene: TRBJ2-1; V gene: TRBV6-6; D gene: TRBD2; CDR3 protein: CASRTGTSGSSEQFF; CDR3 DNA: TGTGCCAGCAGAACCGGGACTAGCGGGAGTAGTGAGCAGTTCTTC
CDR3 length: 15; clone size: -; J gene: TRBJ1-2; V gene: TRBV5-6; D gene: -; CDR3 protein: CASRDPATGYDGYTF; CDR3 DNA: TGTGCCAGCAGGGACCCAGCTACAGGGTACGATGGCTACACCTTC
CDR3 length: 15; clone size: -; J gene: TRBJ2-7; V gene: TRBV6-5; D gene: TRBD2; CDR3 protein: CASSSLTSGGYEQYF; CDR3 DNA: TGTGCCAGCAGCTCCCTGACTAGCGGGGGGTACGAGCAGTACTTC
CDR3 length: 15; clone size: -; J gene: TRBJ2-7; V gene: TRBV9; D gene: TRBD1; CDR3 protein: CASSVTPGTAYEQYF; CDR3 DNA: TGTGCCAGCAGCGTAACCCCCGGGACAGCATACGAGCAGTACTTC
CDR3 length: 15; clone size: -; J gene: TRBJ1-1; V gene: TRBV29-1; D gene: -; CDR3 protein: CSGTTIGIGGGRAFF; CDR3 DNA: TGCAGCGGGACGACAATTGGGATTGGGGGGGGTAGAGCTTTCTTT
CDR3 length: 15; clone size: -; J gene: TRBJ2-7; V gene: TRBV11-1; D gene: -; CDR3 protein: CASSPGVARAYEQYF; CDR3 DNA: TGTGCCAGCAGCCCTGGGGTAGCGAGGGCCTACGAGCAGTACTTC
CDR3 length: 13; clone size: once; J gene: TRBJ2-5; V gene: TRBV5-1; D gene: -; CDR3 protein: CASSFQGGETQYF; CDR3 DNA: TGCGCCAGCAGCTTTCAGGGTGGGGAGACCCAGTACTTC
CDR3 length: 14; clone size: -; J gene: TRBJ1-1; V gene: TRBV6-1; D gene: -; CDR3 protein: CASSEVGQNTEAFF; CDR3 DNA: TGTGCCAGCAGTGAAGTAGGACAGAACACTGAAGCTTTCTTT
CDR3 length: 16; clone size: -; J gene: TRBJ1-2; V gene: TRBV2; D gene: TRBD1; CDR3 protein: CASSEVLGTGNHGYTF; CDR3 DNA: TGTGCCAGCAGTGAAGTATTGGGGACAGGGAATCATGGCTACACCTTC
CDR3 length: 16; clone size: -; J gene: TRBJ2-3; V gene: TRBV10-2; D gene: TRBD2; CDR3 protein: CASRRPPSGGTDTQYF; CDR3 DNA: TGCGCCAGCAGGCGGCCCCCAAGCGGGGGCACAGATACGCAGTATTTT
CDR3 length: 17; clone size: -; J gene: TRBJ1-1; V gene: TRBV19; D gene: -; CDR3 protein: CASSTEGKEAWNTEAFF; CDR3 DNA: TGTGCCAGTAGTACGGAGGGGAAGGAGGCCTGGAACACTGAAGCTTTCTTT
CDR3 length: 16; clone size: -; J gene: TRBJ2-1; V gene: TRBV7-6; D gene: -; CDR3 protein: CASSPTQARGAGEQFF; CDR3 DNA: TGTGCCAGCAGCCCGACGCAAGCCAGGGGCGCGGGTGAGCAGTTCTTC
CDR3 length: 16; clone size: -; J gene: TRBJ2-5; V gene: TRBV11-2; D gene: TRBD2; CDR3 protein: CASSSLAGGFGKTQYF; CDR3 DNA: TGTGCCAGCAGCTCACTAGCGGGAGGGTTTGGAAAGACCCAGTACTTC
CDR3 length: 13; clone size: -; J gene: TRBJ2-5; V gene: TRBV6-1; D gene: TRBD1; CDR3 protein: CASTGQVKETQYF; CDR3 DNA: TGTGCCAGCACCGGACAGGTTAAAGAGACCCAGTACTTC
CDR3 length: 14; clone size: -; J gene: TRBJ2-1; V gene: TRBV30; D gene: TRBD2; CDR3 protein: CAWSVRGRSNEQFF; CDR3 DNA: TGTGCCTGGAGTGTCCGCGGGAGGAGTAATGAGCAGTTCTTC
CDR3 length: 14; clone size: -; J gene: TRBJ2-7; V gene: TRBV4-1; D gene: TRBD1; CDR3 protein: CASSHDRGYYEQYF; CDR3 DNA: TGCGCCAGCAGCCACGACAGGGGGTACTACGAGCAGTACTTC
CDR3 length: 16; clone size: -; J gene: TRBJ2-4; V gene: TRBV7-9; D gene: TRBD1; CDR3 protein: CASSLGPGTGRNIQYF; CDR3 DNA: TGTGCCAGCAGCTTGGGGCCGGGGACAGGGAGAAACATTCAGTACTTC
CDR3 length: 14; clone size: -; J gene: TRBJ2-1; V gene: TRBV7-8; D gene: -; CDR3 protein: CASSWGDSRHEQFF; CDR3 DNA: TGTGCCAGCAGCTGGGGGGACAGCCGGCATGAGCAGTTCTTC
CDR3 length: 15; clone size: -; J gene: TRBJ2-5; V gene: TRBV9; D gene: TRBD2; CDR3 protein: CASSVGLADQETQYF; CDR3 DNA: TGTGCCAGCAGCGTAGGTCTAGCGGATCAAGAGACCCAGTACTTC
CDR3 length: 13; clone size: -; J gene: TRBJ2-7; V gene: TRBV5-1; D gene: -; CDR3 protein: CASRHIQGYEQYF; CDR3 DNA: TGCGCCAGCAGACATATACAGGGATACGAGCAGTACTTC
CDR3 length: 14; clone size: -; J gene: TRBJ1-3; V gene: TRBV14; D gene: TRBD1; CDR3 protein: CASSRGTAGNTIYF; CDR3 DNA: TGTGCCAGCAGCCGCGGGACAGCTGGAAACACCATATATTTT
CDR3 length: 16; clone size: -; J gene: TRBJ2-5; V gene: TRBV4-1; D gene: -; CDR3 protein: CASSQDFVGRGETQYF; CDR3 DNA: TGCGCCAGCAGCCAAGATTTCGTAGGTAGGGGAGAGACCCAGTACTTC
CDR3 length: 15; clone size: -; J gene: TRBJ2-1; V gene: TRBV18; D gene: TRBD2; CDR3 protein: CASSPLTSGRGEQFF; CDR3 DNA: TGTGCCAGCTCACCCTTGACTAGCGGGAGAGGTGAGCAGTTCTTC
CDR3 length: 16; clone size: -; J gene: TRBJ2-5; V gene: TRBV6-5; D gene: TRBD2; CDR3 protein: CASSYHGLAGGETQYF; CDR3 DNA: TGTGCCAGCAGTTACCACGGACTAGCGGGTGGGGAGACCCAGTACTTC
CDR3 length: 21; clone size: -; J gene: TRBJ2-7; V gene: TRBV28; D gene: -; CDR3 protein: CASSPPPIATGNRISSYEQYF; CDR3 DNA: TGTGCCAGCAGTCCACCCCCCATAGCGACAGGTAACCGGATTAGCTCCTACGAGCAGTACTTC
CDR3 length: 16; clone size: -; J gene: TRBJ2-7; V gene: TRBV25-1; D gene: TRBD1; CDR3 protein: CASSELAGTDSYEQYF; CDR3 DNA: TGTGCCAGCAGTGAATTGGCCGGGACAGATTCCTACGAGCAGTACTTC
CDR3 length: 13; clone size: -; J gene: TRBJ2-2; V gene: TRBV29-1; D gene: TRBD2; CDR3 protein: CSTPGGAPGELFF; CDR3 DNA: TGCAGTACCCCGGGGGGGGCCCCCGGGGAGCTGTTTTTT
CDR3 length: 15; clone size: -; J gene: TRBJ2-7; V gene: TRBV5-1; D gene: TRBD2; CDR3 protein: CASSPPGLAGNEQYF; CDR3 DNA: TGCGCCAGCAGCCCCCCCGGACTAGCGGGAAACGAGCAGTACTTC
CDR3 length: 12; clone size: once; J gene: TRBJ1-1; V gene: TRBV30; D gene: TRBD1; CDR3 protein: CAWSANDRAAFF; CDR3 DNA: TGTGCCTGGAGTGCGAATGACAGGGCCGCTTTCTTT
CDR3 length: 13; clone size: -; J gene: TRBJ2-1; V gene: TRBV5-1; D gene: -; CDR3 protein: CASSLIGRNEQFF; CDR3 DNA: TGCGCCAGCAGCTTAATAGGGAGAAATGAGCAGTTCTTC
CDR3 length: 11; clone size: -; J gene: TRBJ1-1; V gene: TRBV2; D gene: TRBD1; CDR3 protein: CASRSGQRAFF; CDR3 DNA: TGTGCCAGCAGGTCGGGACAGCGAGCTTTCTTT
CDR3 length: 16; clone size: -; J gene: TRBJ1-1; V gene: TRBV28; D gene: TRBD1; CDR3 protein: CASSPDRGLGNTEAFF; CDR3 DNA: TGTGCCAGCAGCCCTGACAGGGGGCTTGGGAACACTGAAGCTTTCTTT
CDR3 length: 13; clone size: -; J gene: TRBJ2-7; V gene: TRBV6-5; D gene: -; CDR3 protein: CASSSTGPGEQYF; CDR3 DNA: TGTGCCAGCAGTTCGACAGGTCCGGGCGAGCAGTACTTC
CDR3 length: 16; clone size: -; J gene: TRBJ2-7; V gene: TRBV5-4; D gene: TRBD2; CDR3 protein: CASSRGGAESSYEQYF; CDR3 DNA: TGTGCCAGCAGCCGGGGGGGGGCAGAAAGCTCCTACGAGCAGTACTTC
CDR3 length: 15; clone size: -; J gene: TRBJ1-3; V gene: TRBV7-6; D gene: -; CDR3 protein: CASSLDPGTGNTIYF; CDR3 DNA: TGTGCCAGCAGCTTAGATCCGGGTACCGGAAACACCATATATTTT
CDR3 length: 15; clone size: -; J gene: TRBJ1-2; V gene: TRBV23-1; D gene: TRBD1; CDR3 protein: CASSPSGGAQYGYTF; CDR3 DNA: TGCGCCAGCAGTCCCTCAGGGGGCGCCCAGTATGGCTACACCTTC